Listed here are 29 T cell receptor beta chains from one sample, sequenced in a study of CD8+CD57+ T cells in acquired aplastic anemia. Researchers used genomic DNA as the template to profile TCR beta VDJ and CDR3. Each CDR3 protein is one row after TCRdb ran MiXCR on the reads. The table lists 150,000 to 160,000 distinct CDR3 sequences, less than 60% of them singletons, with roughly 12% in the top ten. The authors sequenced patients whose flow cytometry had shown CD8+CD57+ cell expansion. Sequencing used sorted CD4+, CD8+, or CD8+CD57+ T cells (not recorded which) from PBMCs. The receptors stem from a human donor with aplastic anemia.

The chain uses TRBV7-2 and TRBJ2-7; 7 positions match TRBD1. Per the germline V gene, CDR1 is SGHTA and CDR2 is FQGNSA. After removal of 5 bases from V and 6 bases from J, the junction contained 7 bases not matched to a gene. This CDR3 has 13 residues. CDR3 protein: CASSPDRDGEQYF. The CDR3 DNA sequence: TGTGCCAGCAGCCCTGACAGGGACGGCGAGCAGTACTTC. The whole variable domain, filled in from reference TRBV7-2 and TRBJ2-7, reads GAGVSQSPSNKVTEKGKDVELRCDPISGHTALYWYRQSLGQGLEFLIYFQGNSAPDKSGLPSDRFSAERTGGSVSTLTIQRTQQEDSAVYLCASSPDRDGEQYFGPGTRLTVT.

This chain links TRBV24-1 with TRBJ2-1; no definite D call. This CDR3 is 13 amino acids long. Germline V gene data show CDR1 as KGHDR and CDR2 as SFDVKD. The V end was cut by 5 bases, the J end by 4 bases, with 8 bases between. This CDR3 is CATSGGRYNEQFF. CDR3 DNA: TGTGCCACCAGTGGGGGAAGGTACAATGAGCAGTTCTTC.

The chain joins TRBV2 to TRBJ1-1, with 7 bases fitting TRBD1. The CDR3 covers 12 residues. Germline V gives CDR1 SNHLY, CDR2 FYNNEI. This CDR3 reads CTENDRVTEAFF. The CDR3 bases are TGTACCGAAAACGACAGGGTTACTGAAGCTTTCTTT.

This clonotype showed up many times. The rearrangement joins TRBV2 to TRBJ1-2; D might be TRBD1 (6 bases). This CDR3 spans 13 amino acids. Looked up from germline, CDR1 is SNHLY and CDR2 is FYNNEI. V dropped 5 bases and J dropped 4 bases, with 11 bases sitting between them. CDR3 coding DNA: TGTGCCAGCAGTTACGGGGGCCGCTATGGCTACACCTTC. This gives the protein CASSYGGRYGYTF.

This clonotype has ten or more counts. The chain couples TRBV4-3 to TRBJ2-1; TRBD1 might be the D (6 bases). The CDR3 sequence is 11 residues long. Germline lookup yields CDR1 LGHNA and CDR2 YSLEER. V gave up 7 bases and J gave up 15 bases, with 16 bases separating them. The CDR3 loop reads CASTDSRGLFF. CDR3 nucleotide sequence: TGCGCCAGCACGGACAGTAGGGGTCTGTTCTTC.

On this clonotype: This may stem from a read error, because a much larger clone lies one nucleotide away. This chain uses TRBV5-4 with TRBJ1-2; D unclear. The CDR3 is 14 residues long. The V gene lost 10 bases and the J gene lost 2 bases, with 18 bases spanning the gap. CDR1 and CDR2 from the germline V gene are SGHNT and YYREEE (reference sequence). In DNA form, the CDR3 reads TGTGCCGCCAAAAACTGGACTCAGAACTATGGCTACACCTTC. Protein product: CAAKNWTQNYGYTF.

The chain carries TRBV5-1 and TRBJ2-7, with TRBD1 matching over 11 bases. The junction had 3 bases not matched to a gene; V was cut back by 4 bases and J by 6 bases. The CDR3 spans 13 residues. From germline, CDR1 is SGHRS and CDR2 YFSETQ. The CDR3 loop is CASSTGQGGEQYF. The CDR3 DNA follows: TGCGCCAGCAGCACGGGACAGGGGGGCGAGCAGTACTTC.

This clonotype was counted between two and nine times. The rearrangement joins TRBV7-8 to TRBJ2-3; D not resolved. The CDR3 sequence is 13 residues long. V was shortened by 4 bases and J by 6 bases, with 11 bases between the two germline ends. The germline gives CDR1 SGHVS, CDR2 FQNEAQ. CDR3: CASSSRPDDTQYF. In DNA form, the CDR3 reads TGTGCCAGCAGCTCCCGGCCCGACGATACGCAGTATTTT.

The chain is built from TRBV5-4 and TRBJ2-5, with TRBD2 as a possible D gene (6 bases). In germline, CDR1 is SGHNT, CDR2 YYREEE (reference sequence). The V end lost 2 bases, the J end lost 3 bases, and 11 bases lay between the germline ends. The CDR3 is made up of 14 amino acids. The CDR3 DNA follows: TGTGCCAGCAGCTTCCTAGGCGGGGAAGAGACCCAGTACTTC. Translating gives CASSFLGGEETQYF.

This chain connects TRBV24-1 to TRBJ2-1; 10 nucleotides align to TRBD2. In germline, CDR1 is KGHDR, CDR2 SFDVKD. This CDR3 is 15 amino acids long. V gave up 4 bases and J gave up 5 bases; unmatched junction bases: 4. In DNA form, the CDR3 reads TGTGCCACCAGTGACAAGCGGGGGGGAAACAATGAGCAGTTCTTC. It codes for CATSDKRGGNNEQFF.

The genes are TRBV12-3 or TRBV12-4 and TRBJ1-1; 8 positions match TRBD1. J was trimmed by 10 bases and V by 4 bases; bases with no gene match: 5. This CDR3 comprises 12 residues. Written as DNA, the CDR3 is TGTGCCAGCAGTTGGGACAGGAGTGCAGCTTTCTTT. Its translation: CASSWDRSAAFF.

The chain uses TRBV7-8 and TRBJ1-6, with 9 nucleotides matching TRBD1. V lost 4 bases to trimming and J lost 7 bases; unmatched junction nucleotides: 5. Germline V gives CDR1 SGHVS, CDR2 FQNEAQ. There are 15 residues in the CDR3. The CDR3 region is CASSSGTGINSPLHF. The CDR3 DNA follows: TGTGCCAGCAGCTCAGGGACAGGGATAAATTCACCCCTCCACTTT.

This clonotype was counted at least ten times. The CDR3 here is CASRLAGASGELFF. CDR3 in DNA: TGTGCCAGCAGACTAGCGGGGGCCTCGGGGGAGCTGTTTTTT. The chain is built from TRBV7-6 and TRBJ2-2, with TRBD2 matching 11 bases. J was trimmed by 8 bases and V by 6 bases; bases with no gene match: 5. CDR1 and CDR2 (germline): SGHVS, FNYEAQ. CDR3 length: 14 amino acids.

This clonotype was counted a few times. This rearrangement joins TRBV6-2 or TRBV6-3 to TRBJ2-1; 10 positions agree with TRBD1. The CDR3 is 16 amino acids. Unmatched junction bases numbered 9, after V lost 2 bases and J lost 8 bases. Germline V gene sequence: CDR1 MNHEY, CDR2 SVGEGT. Here the CDR3 reads CASSYGGTGELYEQFF. CDR3 DNA sequence: TGTGCCAGCAGTTACGGCGGGACAGGGGAACTCTATGAGCAGTTCTTC.

With respect to this clonotype: At one of its ends the junction is not consistent with the germline gene, which may arise from a read error. This chain connects TRBV11-2 to TRBJ2-3; D not certain. CDR3 length: 12 residues. CDR1 SGHAT and CDR2 FQNNGV come from the germline V gene. CDR3 amino acids: CAGSLGVDTQYF. The CDR3 nucleotides are TGTGCCGGCAGCTTGGGTGTTGATACGCAGTATTTT.

The table lists this clonotype with many counts. This sequence joins TRBV2 and TRBJ1-3; D remains unclear. Trimming removed 10 bases at V and 1 base at J, with 8 bases between. The CDR3 contains 12 residues. CDR1 is SNHLY, CDR2 FYNNEI, per germline. CDR3 residues: CANPGSGNTIYF. DNA of the CDR3: TGTGCCAACCCCGGGTCTGGAAACACCATATATTTT.

The chain is built from TRBV2 and TRBJ2-1; no firm D call. Trimming pared 7 bases from V and 5 bases from J, leaving 6 bases between. Germline V gene data show CDR1 as SNHLY and CDR2 as FYNNEI. This CDR3 is 11 amino acids long. CDR3 nucleotide sequence: TGTGCCAGCACTTTGGACAATGAGCAGTTCTTC. This translates into CASTLDNEQFF.

Details on this clonotype: A much larger clone differs from this one at a single base, so this may be a read error. This chain's CDR3 is CTSSRDRAYEQYF. The CDR3 region has the DNA TGTACCAGCAGCCGGGACAGGGCCTACGAGCAGTACTTC. The rearrangement links TRBV6-2 or TRBV6-3 to TRBJ2-7, with 9 bases fitting TRBD1. The CDR3 has 13 residues. Germline V CDR1 and CDR2: MNHEY, SVGEGT.

With regard to this clonotype: A single base separates this from a much larger clone, so it may be a read error. This chain uses TRBV11-2 with TRBJ1-1; a weak D match, TRBD1 (6 bases). The V gene's germline CDR1 is SGHAT and CDR2 FQNNGV. This CDR3 has 16 residues. Between the trimmed V and J ends, which lost 5 bases and 0 bases, there was a span of 16 bases. The CDR3 DNA follows: TGTGCCAGCAGCCCTACGAGGACAGTGATGAACACTGAAGCTTTCTTT. Translation: CASSPTRTVMNTEAFF.

This clonotype was picked up many times. DNA of the CDR3: TGCAGTGCTAGAGAAAGGGGGGGGGGCTGGAATGAGCAGTTCTTC. Its translation is CSARERGGGWNEQFF. The chain carries TRBV20-1 and TRBJ2-1, with D maybe TRBD2 (7 bases). The CDR3 has 15 residues. Germline values: CDR1 DFQATT, CDR2 SNEGSKA (reference sequence). Trimming removed 0 bases from V and 7 bases from J, with 16 bases in between.

The V gene is TRBV10-3, the J gene TRBJ2-7; possible D gene TRBD1, 6 bases. The CDR3 is 14 residues long. Trimming shortened V by 4 bases and J by 4 bases, and 14 bases separated the two germline ends. Germline V lookup: CDR1 ENHRY, CDR2 SYGVKD. CDR3: CAISGTGHPYEQYF. The DNA of the CDR3 is TGTGCCATCAGTGGGACGGGACATCCTTACGAGCAGTACTTC.

V and J are TRBV19 and TRBJ2-5, with TRBD2 matching over 13 bases. Per germline, CDR1 LNHDA and CDR2 SQIVND (reference sequence). The CDR3 covers 18 residues. V was pared by 4 bases and J by 5 bases, with 13 bases of the junction left unmatched. The CDR3 loop reads CASSTRVTSGRRGETQYF. CDR3 sequence (DNA): TGTGCCAGTAGTACAAGAGTGACTAGCGGGAGGCGAGGCGAGACCCAGTACTTC.

Comment on this clonotype: This clone may be a read error of a much larger clone one base away. No conserved phenylalanine or tryptophan ends this CDR3, so it is likely a read error. V is TRBV5-1 and J is TRBJ2-2; 8 bases fit TRBD2. V was clipped by 5 bases and J by 6 bases; unmatched bases: 9. This CDR3 has 15 amino acids. CDR1 is SGHRS and CDR2 is YFSETQ in the germline V gene. CDR3 sequence: CASRPTGGLAGELFL. CDR3 nucleotide sequence: TGCGCCAGCAGACCGACGGGGGGGCTAGCCGGGGAGCTGTTTCTT.

Many counts were recorded for this clonotype. The rearrangement joins TRBV4-1 to TRBJ2-5; D might be TRBD1 or TRBD2, each matching 5 bases. CDR3 length: 15 amino acids. V was clipped by 1 base and J by 5 bases, with 14 bases between them. CDR1 and CDR2 from the germline V gene are MGHRA and YSYEKL. CDR3 residues: CASSQVDVGVETQYF. The CDR3 nucleotides read TGCGCCAGCAGCCAAGTGGACGTGGGGGTTGAGACCCAGTACTTC.

At least ten counts were recorded for this clonotype. The chain links TRBV19 to TRBJ1-1, with D perhaps TRBD1 (5 bases). This CDR3 is built from 16 residues. Germline V lookup: CDR1 LNHDA, CDR2 SQIVND (reference sequence). V lost 2 bases, J lost 8 bases, and 21 bases lay in between. CDR3 DNA: TGTGCCAGTAGTATACTAGATACCGGGGGTATACGCGAAGCTTTCTTT. This codes for CASSILDTGGIREAFF.

This clonotype was counted ten times or more. The chain combines TRBV6-1 with TRBJ1-2; 7 bases are shared with TRBD1. CDR3 length equals 18 residues. Germline values: CDR1 MNHNS, CDR2 SASEGT. V gave up 8 bases and J gave up 4 bases; unmatched junction bases: 22. DNA for the CDR3: TGTGCCAGCGGAGGGCCCCTGGGCTATGACAGGGACGGCTATGGCTACACCTTC. It is translated as CASGGPLGYDRDGYGYTF.

The sample holds many counts of this clonotype. The CDR3 reads CASSERVNYGYTF. CDR3 nucleotide sequence: TGTGCCAGCAGTGAACGAGTGAACTATGGCTACACCTTC. The chain employs TRBV25-1 and TRBJ1-2; D gene ambiguous. Germline V CDR1 and CDR2: MGHDK, SYGVNS. V lost 2 bases and J lost 2, with 6 bases in between. This CDR3 contains 13 residues.

This clonotype was picked up a small number of times. The rearrangement joins TRBV7-8 to TRBJ1-5; D is ambiguous. The CDR3 totals 8 residues. Germline loops: CDR1 SGHVS, CDR2 FQNEAQ. V dropped 5 bases and J dropped 10 bases, with 0 bases sitting between them. The CDR3 loop is CASSPQHF. CDR3 sequence (DNA): TGTGCCAGCAGCCCCCAGCATTTT.

V and J are TRBV25-1 and TRBJ1-1; D is unclear. V dropped 6 bases and J dropped 4 bases, with 12 bases sitting between them. This CDR3 spans 13 amino acids. Germline CDR1 MGHDK, CDR2 SYGVNS. CDR3 loop: CASRRTSGTEAFF. CDR3 sequence (DNA): TGTGCCAGCAGGAGGACCTCGGGCACTGAAGCTTTCTTT.